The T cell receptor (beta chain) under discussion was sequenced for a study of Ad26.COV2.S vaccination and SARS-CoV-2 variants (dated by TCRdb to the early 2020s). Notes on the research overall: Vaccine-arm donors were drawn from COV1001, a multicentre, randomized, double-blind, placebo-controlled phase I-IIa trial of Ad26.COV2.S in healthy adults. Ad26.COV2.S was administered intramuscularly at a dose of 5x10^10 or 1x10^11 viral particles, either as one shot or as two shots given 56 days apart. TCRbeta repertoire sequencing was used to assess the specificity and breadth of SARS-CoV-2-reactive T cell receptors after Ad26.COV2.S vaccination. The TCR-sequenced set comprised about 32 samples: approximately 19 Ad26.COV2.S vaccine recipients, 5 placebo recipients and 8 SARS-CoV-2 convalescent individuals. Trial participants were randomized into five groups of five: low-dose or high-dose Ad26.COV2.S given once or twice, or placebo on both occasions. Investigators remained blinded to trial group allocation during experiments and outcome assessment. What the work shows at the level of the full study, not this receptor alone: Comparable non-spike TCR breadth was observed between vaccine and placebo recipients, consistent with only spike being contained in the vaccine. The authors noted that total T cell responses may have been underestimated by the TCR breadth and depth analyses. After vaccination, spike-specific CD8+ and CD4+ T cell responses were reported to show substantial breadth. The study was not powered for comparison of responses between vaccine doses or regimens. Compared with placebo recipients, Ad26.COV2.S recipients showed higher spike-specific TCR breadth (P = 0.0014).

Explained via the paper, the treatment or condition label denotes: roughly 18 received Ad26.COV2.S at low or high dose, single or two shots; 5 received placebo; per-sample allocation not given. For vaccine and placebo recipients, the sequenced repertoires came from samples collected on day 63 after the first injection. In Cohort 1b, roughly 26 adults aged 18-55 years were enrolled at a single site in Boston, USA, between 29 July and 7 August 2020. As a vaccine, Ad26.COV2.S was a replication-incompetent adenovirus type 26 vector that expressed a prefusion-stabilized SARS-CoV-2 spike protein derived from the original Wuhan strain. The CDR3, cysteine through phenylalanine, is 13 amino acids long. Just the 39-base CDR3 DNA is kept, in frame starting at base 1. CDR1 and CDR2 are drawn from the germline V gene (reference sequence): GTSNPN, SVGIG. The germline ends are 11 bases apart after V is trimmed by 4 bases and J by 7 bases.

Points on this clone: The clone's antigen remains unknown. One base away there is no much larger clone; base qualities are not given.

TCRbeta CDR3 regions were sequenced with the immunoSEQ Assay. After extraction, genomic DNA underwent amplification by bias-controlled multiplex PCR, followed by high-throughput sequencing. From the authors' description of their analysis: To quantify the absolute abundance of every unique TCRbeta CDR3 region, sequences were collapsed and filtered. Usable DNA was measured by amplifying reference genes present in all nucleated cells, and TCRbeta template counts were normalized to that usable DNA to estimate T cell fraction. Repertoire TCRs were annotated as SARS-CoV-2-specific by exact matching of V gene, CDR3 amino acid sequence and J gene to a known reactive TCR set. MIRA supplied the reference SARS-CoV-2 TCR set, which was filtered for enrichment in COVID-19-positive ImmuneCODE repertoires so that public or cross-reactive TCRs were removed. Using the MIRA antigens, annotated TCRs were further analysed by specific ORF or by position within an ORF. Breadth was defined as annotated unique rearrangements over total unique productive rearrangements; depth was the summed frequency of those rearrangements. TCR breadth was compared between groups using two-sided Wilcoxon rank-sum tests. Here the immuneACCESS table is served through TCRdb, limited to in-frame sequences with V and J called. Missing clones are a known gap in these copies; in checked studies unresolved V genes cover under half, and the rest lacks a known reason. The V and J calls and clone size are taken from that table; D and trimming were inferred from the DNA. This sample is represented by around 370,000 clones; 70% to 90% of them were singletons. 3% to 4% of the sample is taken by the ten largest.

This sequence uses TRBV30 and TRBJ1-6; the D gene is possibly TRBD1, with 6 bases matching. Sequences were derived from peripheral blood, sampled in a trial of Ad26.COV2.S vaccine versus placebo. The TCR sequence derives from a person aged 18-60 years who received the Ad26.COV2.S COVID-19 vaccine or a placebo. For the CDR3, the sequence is CAWTLGANSPLHF. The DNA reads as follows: TGTGCCTGGACCCTGGGGGCCAATTCACCCCTCCACTTT.